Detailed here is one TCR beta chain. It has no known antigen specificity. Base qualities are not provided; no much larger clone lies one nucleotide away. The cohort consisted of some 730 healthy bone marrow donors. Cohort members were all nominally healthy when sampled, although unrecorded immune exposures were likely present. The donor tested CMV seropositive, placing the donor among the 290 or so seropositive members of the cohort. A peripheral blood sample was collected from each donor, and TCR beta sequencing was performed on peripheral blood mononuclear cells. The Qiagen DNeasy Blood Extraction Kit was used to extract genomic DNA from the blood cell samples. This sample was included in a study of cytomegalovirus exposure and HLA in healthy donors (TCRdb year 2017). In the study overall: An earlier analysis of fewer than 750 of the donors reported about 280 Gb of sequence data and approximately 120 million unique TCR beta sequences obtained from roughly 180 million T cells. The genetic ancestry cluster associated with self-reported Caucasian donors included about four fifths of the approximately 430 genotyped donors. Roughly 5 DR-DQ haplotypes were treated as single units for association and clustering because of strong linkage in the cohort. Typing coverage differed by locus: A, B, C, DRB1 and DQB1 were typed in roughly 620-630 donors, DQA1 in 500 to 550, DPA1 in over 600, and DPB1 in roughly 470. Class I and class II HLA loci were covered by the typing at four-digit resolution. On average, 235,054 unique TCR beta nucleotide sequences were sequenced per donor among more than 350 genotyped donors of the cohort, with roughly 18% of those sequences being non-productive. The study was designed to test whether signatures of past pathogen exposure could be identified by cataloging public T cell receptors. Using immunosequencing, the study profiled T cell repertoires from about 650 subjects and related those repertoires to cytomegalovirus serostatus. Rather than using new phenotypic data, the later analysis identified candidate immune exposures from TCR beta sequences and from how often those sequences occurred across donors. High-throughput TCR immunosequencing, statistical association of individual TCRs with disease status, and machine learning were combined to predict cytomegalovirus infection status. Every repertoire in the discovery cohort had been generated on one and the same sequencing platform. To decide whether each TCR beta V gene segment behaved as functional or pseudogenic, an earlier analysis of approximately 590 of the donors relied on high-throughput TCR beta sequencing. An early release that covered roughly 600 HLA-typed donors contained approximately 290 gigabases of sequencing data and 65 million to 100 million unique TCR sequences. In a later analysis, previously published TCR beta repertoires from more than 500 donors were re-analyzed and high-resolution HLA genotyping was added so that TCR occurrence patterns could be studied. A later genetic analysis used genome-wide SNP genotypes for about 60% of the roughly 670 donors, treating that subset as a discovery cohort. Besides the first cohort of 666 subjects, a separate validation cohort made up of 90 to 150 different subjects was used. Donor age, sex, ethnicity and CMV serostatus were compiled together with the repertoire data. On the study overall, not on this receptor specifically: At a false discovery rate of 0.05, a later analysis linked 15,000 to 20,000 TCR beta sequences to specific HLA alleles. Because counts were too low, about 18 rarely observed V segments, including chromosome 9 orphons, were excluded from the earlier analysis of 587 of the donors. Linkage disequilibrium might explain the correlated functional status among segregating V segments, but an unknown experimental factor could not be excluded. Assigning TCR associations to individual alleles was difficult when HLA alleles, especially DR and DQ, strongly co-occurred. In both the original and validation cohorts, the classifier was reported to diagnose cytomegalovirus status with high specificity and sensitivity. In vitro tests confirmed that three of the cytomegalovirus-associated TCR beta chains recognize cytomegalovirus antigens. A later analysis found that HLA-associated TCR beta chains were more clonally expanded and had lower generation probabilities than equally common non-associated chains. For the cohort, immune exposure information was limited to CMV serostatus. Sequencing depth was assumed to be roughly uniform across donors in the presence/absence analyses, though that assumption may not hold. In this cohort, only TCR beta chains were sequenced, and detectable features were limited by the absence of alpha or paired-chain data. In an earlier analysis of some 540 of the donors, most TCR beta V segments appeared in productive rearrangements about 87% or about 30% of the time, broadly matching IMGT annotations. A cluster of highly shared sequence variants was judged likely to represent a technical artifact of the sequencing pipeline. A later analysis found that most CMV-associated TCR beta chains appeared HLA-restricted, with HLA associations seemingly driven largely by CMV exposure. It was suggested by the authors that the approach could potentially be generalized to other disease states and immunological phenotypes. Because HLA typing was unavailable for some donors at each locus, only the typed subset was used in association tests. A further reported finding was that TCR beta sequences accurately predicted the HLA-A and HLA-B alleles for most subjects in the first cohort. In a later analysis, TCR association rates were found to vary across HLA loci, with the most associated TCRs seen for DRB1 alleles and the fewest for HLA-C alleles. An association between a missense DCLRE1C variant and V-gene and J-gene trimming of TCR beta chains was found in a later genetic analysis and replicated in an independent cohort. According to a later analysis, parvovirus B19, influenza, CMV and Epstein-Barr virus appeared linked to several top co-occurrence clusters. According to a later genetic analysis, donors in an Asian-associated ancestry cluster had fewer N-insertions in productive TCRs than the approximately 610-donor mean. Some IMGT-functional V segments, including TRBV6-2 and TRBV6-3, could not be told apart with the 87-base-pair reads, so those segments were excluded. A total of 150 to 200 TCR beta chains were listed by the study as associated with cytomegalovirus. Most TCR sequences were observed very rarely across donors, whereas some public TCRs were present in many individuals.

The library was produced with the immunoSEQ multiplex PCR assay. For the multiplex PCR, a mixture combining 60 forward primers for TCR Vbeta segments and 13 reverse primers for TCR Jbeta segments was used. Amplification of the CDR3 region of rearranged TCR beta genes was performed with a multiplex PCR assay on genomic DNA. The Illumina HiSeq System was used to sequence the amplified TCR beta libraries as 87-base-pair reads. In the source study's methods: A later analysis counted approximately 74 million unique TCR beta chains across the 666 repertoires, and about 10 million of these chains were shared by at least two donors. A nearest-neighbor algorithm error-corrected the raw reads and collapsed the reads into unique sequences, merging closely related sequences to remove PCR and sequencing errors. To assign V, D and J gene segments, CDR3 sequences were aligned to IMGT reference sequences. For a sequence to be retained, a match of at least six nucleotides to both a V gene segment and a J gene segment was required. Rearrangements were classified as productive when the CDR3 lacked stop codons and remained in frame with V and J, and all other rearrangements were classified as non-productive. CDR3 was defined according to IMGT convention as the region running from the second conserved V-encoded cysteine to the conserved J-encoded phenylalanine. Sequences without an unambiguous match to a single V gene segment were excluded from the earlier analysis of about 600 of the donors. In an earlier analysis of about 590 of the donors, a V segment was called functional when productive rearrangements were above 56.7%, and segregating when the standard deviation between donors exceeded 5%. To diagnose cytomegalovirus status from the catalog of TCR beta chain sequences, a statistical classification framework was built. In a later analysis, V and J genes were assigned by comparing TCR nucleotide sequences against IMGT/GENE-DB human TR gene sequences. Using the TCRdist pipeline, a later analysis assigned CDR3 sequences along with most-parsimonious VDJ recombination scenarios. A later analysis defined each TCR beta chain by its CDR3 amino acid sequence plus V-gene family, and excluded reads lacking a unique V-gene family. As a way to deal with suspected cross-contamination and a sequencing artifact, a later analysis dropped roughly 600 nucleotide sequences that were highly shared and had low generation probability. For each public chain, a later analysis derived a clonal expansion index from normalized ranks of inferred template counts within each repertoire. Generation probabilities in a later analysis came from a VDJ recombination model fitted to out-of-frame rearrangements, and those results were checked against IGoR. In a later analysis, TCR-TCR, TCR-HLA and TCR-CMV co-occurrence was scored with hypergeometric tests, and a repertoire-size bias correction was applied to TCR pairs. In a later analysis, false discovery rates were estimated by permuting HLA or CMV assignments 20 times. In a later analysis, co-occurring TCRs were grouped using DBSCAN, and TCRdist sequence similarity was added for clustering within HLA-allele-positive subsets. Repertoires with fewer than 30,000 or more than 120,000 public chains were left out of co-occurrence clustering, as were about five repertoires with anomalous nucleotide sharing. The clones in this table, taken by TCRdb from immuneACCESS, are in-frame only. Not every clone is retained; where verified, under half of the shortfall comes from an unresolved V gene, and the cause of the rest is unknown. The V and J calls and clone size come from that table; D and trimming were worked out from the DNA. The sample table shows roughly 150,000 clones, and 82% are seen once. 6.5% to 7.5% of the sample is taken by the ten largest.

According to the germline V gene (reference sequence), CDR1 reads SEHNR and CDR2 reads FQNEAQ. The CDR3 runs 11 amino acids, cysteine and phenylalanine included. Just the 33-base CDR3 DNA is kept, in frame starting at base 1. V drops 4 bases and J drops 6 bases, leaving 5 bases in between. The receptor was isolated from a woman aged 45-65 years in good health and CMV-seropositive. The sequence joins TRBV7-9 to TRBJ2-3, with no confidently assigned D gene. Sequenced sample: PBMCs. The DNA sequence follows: TGTGCCAGCAGCTCAGATGATACGCAGTATTTT. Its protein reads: CASSSDDTQYF.